The 10 T cell receptor beta chains reported below all come from one sample, sequenced in a study of cytomegalovirus exposure and HLA in healthy donors. 13 Jbeta primers and 60 Vbeta primers were used for the PCR. Generated by immunoSEQ multiplex PCR, the TCRdb table keeps only in-frame clones and is missing some. Counted here are about 190,000 clones, more than 65% occurring once; the ten biggest clones make up about 3.8%. Sequenced: PBMCs. The receptor set was obtained from a man aged 50-59 years in good health and CMV-seronegative.

V gene TRBV2 combines with J gene TRBJ2-7; D is perhaps TRBD1 (6 bases). This CDR3 is 11 amino acids long. Germline CDR1 and CDR2: SNHLY and FYNNEI. Trimming cost V 4 bases and J 9 bases, with 10 bases left between them. The CDR3 nucleotides are TGTGCCAGCAGTGGACAGGTCGGGCAGTACTTC. Protein product: CASSGQVGQYF.

The chain recombines TRBV18 with TRBJ2-7, with a weak D call TRBD1 (6 bases). CDR1 and CDR2 (germline): KGHSH, LQKENI. V gave up 6 bases and J gave up 2 bases, with 17 bases separating them. This CDR3 contains 15 residues. In DNA, the CDR3 is TGTGCCAGCTCGGAGACAGGCGACTTCACCTACGAGCAGTACTTC. This translates into CASSETGDFTYEQYF.

This clone was observed a few times. The chain joins TRBV20-1 to TRBJ2-1; D is unresolved. This CDR3 region has 11 residues. Between the trimmed V and J ends, which lost 1 base and 7 bases, there was a span of 5 bases. The germline gives CDR1 DFQATT, CDR2 SNEGSKA (reference sequence). The CDR3 DNA sequence: TGCAGTGCTAGAGTCCTTAATGAGCAGTTCTTC. This sequence encodes CSARVLNEQFF.

A note on this clone: One junction end disagrees with the germline gene, perhaps due to a read error. This chain uses TRBV7-9 with TRBJ1-2; D possibly corresponds to TRBD1 (6 bases). Looked up from germline, CDR1 is SEHNR and CDR2 is FQNEAQ (reference sequence). This CDR3 comprises 13 residues. The chain's CDR3 is CSSSLDGQIGYTF. CDR3 in DNA: TGTTCCAGCAGCTTGGACGGACAGATTGGCTACACCTTC.

Turning to this clone: The junction departs from germline at one end; a sequencing error may be responsible. The chain's CDR3 is CAISGTGTGTVDKCF. DNA of the CDR3: TGTGCCATCAGTGGGACCGGGACTGGGACAGTTGATAAGTGCTTC. The rearrangement uses TRBV10-3 and TRBJ1-2, with 7 positions matching TRBD1. The length of the CDR3 is 15 residues. Looked up from germline, CDR1 is ENHRY and CDR2 is SYGVKD.

This clone was observed a handful of times. The chain uses TRBV6-1 and TRBJ1-5; D might be TRBD1 (6 bases). The germline V gene has CDR1 MNHNS and CDR2 SASEGT. The CDR3 is made up of 14 amino acids. V gave up 10 bases and J gave up 2 bases, with 15 bases separating them. The CDR3 DNA is TGTGCCACCTGGGGGCGGACAGGCAATCAGCCCCAGCATTTT. It codes for CATWGRTGNQPQHF.

This chain joins TRBV18 and TRBJ2-3, with 7 bases fitting TRBD1. Germline CDR1 reads KGHSH; CDR2 reads LQKENI. The CDR3 extends over 15 amino acids. With 3 bases clipped from V and 2 bases from J, the junction kept 5 bases outside the gene matches. CDR3 region: CASSPQGVITDTQYF. The CDR3 bases are TGTGCCAGCTCACCGCAGGGGGTTATCACAGATACGCAGTATTTT.

This rearrangement joins TRBV4-3 to TRBJ2-1; 10 nucleotides agree with TRBD2. This CDR3 is 17 amino acids long. The trim removed 0 bases at V and 4 bases at J, leaving 6 bases unmatched. CDR1 is LGHNA and CDR2 is YSLEER in the germline V gene. The CDR3 sequence is CASSQDRSGGVYNEQFF. The CDR3 region has the DNA TGCGCCAGCAGCCAAGATAGGAGCGGGGGGGTATACAATGAGCAGTTCTTC.

The gene calls are TRBV5-4 and TRBJ1-1, with 9 bases aligning to TRBD1. V lost 0 bases and J lost 4; bases outside the gene matches: 1. The CDR3 contains 14 residues. Looked up from germline, CDR1 is SGHNT and CDR2 is YYREEE (reference sequence). The CDR3 region is CASSLGTGATEAFF. As DNA, the CDR3 is TGTGCCAGCAGCTTGGGGACAGGGGCCACTGAAGCTTTCTTT.

V usage is TRBV27 and J usage is TRBJ1-2; tentatively, D is TRBD1 (5 bases). Between the trimmed V and J ends, which lost 8 bases and 5 bases, there was a span of 18 bases. Germline CDR1 is MNHEY and CDR2 is SMNVEV (reference sequence). CDR3 length equals 14 residues. The CDR3 protein is CASRRGGGGYGYTF. DNA of the CDR3: TGTGCCAGCCGTAGGGGCGGGGGGGGTTATGGCTACACCTTC.